This TCR beta chain was captured in a study of T cells in Graves' hyperthyroidism and ophthalmopathy. Broader study findings: Ophthalmopathy got predicted by the model a median 6.5 months before its onset.

Looked up from germline, CDR1 is SGHKS and CDR2 is YYEKEE (reference sequence). The germline V and J ends were trimmed by 0 bases and 6 bases, with 13 bases remaining between them. The CDR3 runs 14 residues. At least 3 on the Clinical Activity Score was recorded for ophthalmopathy patients, who also had NOSPECS grade at least 4 and duration under 3 months. The PBMCs were sourced from fresh peripheral blood (about 10 ml). This clonotype was seen many times. The antigen remains unidentified. Authors of the study amplified TCR beta CDR3 regions from RNA transcripts. A first-round RT-PCR of the TCR CDR3 used the HTBI primer set. TCRdb reanalysed the multiplex PCR reads using MiXCR and keeps one entry per CDR3 protein. The repertoire holds fewer than 250,000 distinct CDR3 sequences, with roughly 15% as singletons.

This TCR was recovered from a woman aged 18-30 years with Graves' ophthalmopathy. The V and J genes are TRBV5-5 and TRBJ2-7; perhaps TRBD1 as D (5 bases). The sequenced material came from blood. The CDR3 region has the DNA TGTGCCAGCAGCTTGGAGGGGCTACATGTCGAGCAGTACTTC. Protein sequence: CASSLEGLHVEQYF.